These 17 T cell receptor beta chains came from one sample sequenced in a study of T-cell reconstitution after alpha-beta-depleted transplantation in children. As it was prepared, the TCRbeta library received unique molecular identifiers. Each CDR3 protein gets one entry after TCRdb re-called the PCR reads with MiXCR. The sample includes about 200,000 distinct CDR3 sequences, approximately 6.8% of them seen just once. Material: PBMCs, obtained before TCRalphabeta/CD19-depleted stem cell transplant. These receptors all come from a girl in the first two years of life with combined immunodeficiency, due to receive a stem cell transplant.

This clonotype was seen many times. The genes are TRBV9 and TRBJ2-7, with D perhaps matching TRBD1 (5 bases). CDR1 SGDLS and CDR2 YYNGEE come from the germline V gene. The CDR3 is made up of 15 amino acids. Trimming shortened V by 0 bases and J by 2 bases, and 12 bases separated the two germline ends. CDR3 protein: CASSVGDSYTYEQYF. DNA for the CDR3: TGTGCCAGCAGCGTAGGAGACAGCTACACCTACGAGCAGTACTTC.

This clonotype was seen repeatedly, ten times or more. The chain carries TRBV6-4 and TRBJ1-5; a possible D gene is TRBD1 (5 bases). The CDR3 spans 15 residues. V lost 2 bases to trimming and J lost 0 bases, with 8 bases between them. Germline assignment: CDR1 MRHNA and CDR2 SNTAGT. This CDR3 is CASSDRTPSNQPQHF. CDR3 nucleotides: TGTGCCAGCAGTGACCGGACACCTAGCAATCAGCCCCAGCATTTT.

This CDR3 is CASSYNLGGAAGETQYF. The CDR3, as DNA: TGTGCCAGCAGTTATAATTTAGGAGGGGCCGCGGGGGAGACCCAGTACTTC. The chain links TRBV6-9 to TRBJ2-5; D is perhaps TRBD2 (6 bases). CDR1 MNHGY and CDR2 SVAAGI come from the germline V gene. This CDR3 region has 17 residues. V shed 2 bases and J shed 5 bases, with 21 bases lying between them.

The sample holds a few counts of this clonotype. The CDR3 sequence: CASSNALGPNNEQFF. CDR3 DNA: TGTGCCAGCAGTAACGCTCTAGGACCAAACAATGAGCAGTTCTTC. The chain is built from TRBV6-1 and TRBJ2-1; no clear D. The germline CDR1 and CDR2 sequences are MNHNS and SASEGT. The ends were cut back, 5 bases at V and 5 bases at J, with 16 bases in the middle. CDR3 length equals 15 residues.

This clonotype appeared many times. The chain couples TRBV28 to TRBJ2-7, with 7 bases that match TRBD2. The CDR3 loop spans 12 amino acids. Trimming removed 5 bases from V and 4 bases from J; junction bases left unmatched: 2. Germline CDR1 reads MDHEN; CDR2 reads SYDVKM. CDR3 amino acids: CASSGGVYEQYF. The CDR3 nucleotides are TGTGCCAGCAGTGGGGGGGTTTACGAGCAGTACTTC.

This clonotype showed up just a few times. The chain has TRBV3-1 and TRBJ2-2, with TRBD1 as a possible D gene (6 bases). This CDR3 spans 15 amino acids. Deletions cut 2 bases from V and 5 bases from J, with 12 bases between. CDR1 LGHDT and CDR2 YNNKEL come from the germline V gene (reference sequence). The CDR3 reads CASSQSTGQTGELFF. CDR3 coding DNA: TGTGCCAGCAGCCAATCTACAGGGCAAACCGGGGAGCTGTTTTTT.

In this sample, this clonotype turned up many times. V gene TRBV25-1 combines with J gene TRBJ2-1; D gene uncertain. V was shortened by 2 bases and J by 1 base, with 3 bases between the two germline ends. CDR1 and CDR2 (germline): MGHDK, SYGVNS. The CDR3 runs to 13 residues. The chain's CDR3 is CASSEVSYNEQFF. CDR3 nucleotide sequence: TGTGCCAGCAGTGAAGTATCCTACAATGAGCAGTTCTTC.

This clonotype was seen repeatedly, ten times or more. The chain is built from TRBV5-6 and TRBJ2-1, with 9 nucleotides matching TRBD2. This CDR3 is 14 amino acids long. V lost 6 bases, J lost 4 bases, and 5 bases stayed unmatched. Germline-derived CDR1 and CDR2 are SGHDT and YYEEEE. The CDR3 region has the DNA TGTGCCAGCAACGTAGCGGGGGAATACAATGAGCAGTTCTTC. Translation gives CASNVAGEYNEQFF. Using reference TRBV5-6 and TRBJ2-1 for the parts outside the CDR3, the full variable domain is DAGVTQSPTHLIKTRGQQVTLRCSPKSGHDTVSWYQQALGQGPQFIFQYYEEEERQRGNFPDRFSGHQFPNYSSELNVNALLLGDSALYLCASNVAGEYNEQFFGPGTRLTVL.

This clonotype was seen repeatedly, ten times or more. The J gene is TRBJ2-2, the V gene TRBV4-3, with D maybe TRBD2 (6 bases). Germline values: CDR1 LGHNA, CDR2 YSLEER. The CDR3 totals 16 residues. Trimming shortened V by 2 bases and J by 7 bases, and 17 bases separated the two germline ends. The CDR3 protein is CASSQQRLGGGGELFF. The CDR3, as DNA: TGCGCCAGCAGCCAACAGAGACTGGGAGGTGGCGGGGAGCTGTTTTTT.

This clonotype occurred many times. The chain couples TRBV15 to TRBJ2-2; D possibly corresponds to TRBD1 (5 bases). CDR3 length: 15 residues. Germline V gives CDR1 LNHNV, CDR2 YYDKDF (reference sequence). V was trimmed by 3 bases and J by 1 base, leaving 9 bases between them. Written as DNA, the CDR3 is TGTGCCACCAGCAGTACAGGATTGAACACCGGGGAGCTGTTTTTT. Translated: CATSSTGLNTGELFF.

This clonotype has only a few counts. The V call is TRBV7-7, the J call TRBJ2-5; 8 nucleotides agree with TRBD1. This CDR3 is 15 amino acids long. With V trimmed by 4 bases and J by 5 bases, 9 bases remained unmatched. The germline V gene has CDR1 SSHAT and CDR2 FNYEAQ (reference sequence). The CDR3, as DNA: TGTGCCAGCAGCTCCTCCGACAGGGGAAAGGAGACCCAGTACTTC. The encoded protein is CASSSSDRGKETQYF.

This clonotype was counted at least ten times. J is TRBJ2-7 and V is TRBV20-1, with 7 nucleotides matching TRBD1. The CDR3 extends over 14 amino acids. Losses at the gene ends were 6 bases for V and 7 bases for J; bases not matched to a gene: 15. Looked up from germline, CDR1 is DFQATT and CDR2 is SNEGSKA (reference sequence). This chain's CDR3 is CSAATGVGGGEQYF. The CDR3 nucleotides are TGCAGTGCAGCTACAGGGGTCGGAGGAGGTGAGCAGTACTTC.

This clonotype has a count of ten or more. The V and J genes are TRBV7-9 and TRBJ1-1; D uncertain. Germline V gene lookup returns CDR1 SEHNR and CDR2 FQNEAQ (reference sequence). The ends were cut back, 5 bases at V and 1 base at J, with 14 bases in the middle. The CDR3 spans 15 residues. The CDR3 sequence: CASSQESGTNTEAFF. The CDR3 bases are TGTGCCAGCAGCCAGGAGTCAGGTACGAACACTGAAGCTTTCTTT.

This clonotype turned up a few times. The chain employs TRBV29-1 and TRBJ2-1; TRBD2 is a possible D gene (5 bases). With 4 bases removed from V and 7 bases from J, the gap between germline ends came to 14 bases. This CDR3 contains 13 residues. Germline V gene sequence: CDR1 SQVTM, CDR2 ANQGSEA. The CDR3 protein is CSVGGPTTNEQFF. Here the CDR3 DNA reads TGCAGCGTTGGCGGGCCTACAACAAATGAGCAGTTCTTC.

Ten or more counts support this clonotype. This rearrangement joins TRBV12-3 or TRBV12-4 to TRBJ1-4, with unresolved D. V was shortened by 2 bases and J by 7 bases, with 5 bases between the two germline ends. The CDR3 spans 12 residues. CDR3 amino acids: CASSLQSEKLFF. The CDR3 DNA reads as TGTGCCAGCAGTTTACAGAGTGAAAAACTGTTTTTT.

This clonotype was picked up many times. The J gene is TRBJ2-7, the V gene TRBV20-1; D may match TRBD1 or TRBD2 (5 bases each). The CDR3 contains 12 residues. Germline loops: CDR1 DFQATT, CDR2 SNEGSKA (reference sequence). Trimming cost V 6 bases and J 4 bases, with 13 bases left between them. The CDR3: CSASGAQYEQYF. The CDR3 DNA reads as TGCAGTGCCTCCGGGGCCCAATACGAGCAGTACTTC.

This clonotype has a count of ten or more. The chain joins TRBV28 to TRBJ2-3, with D maybe TRBD2 (7 bases). Per germline, CDR1 MDHEN and CDR2 SYDVKM. The CDR3 covers 16 residues. The V end lost 10 bases, the J end lost 2 bases, and 22 bases lay between the germline ends. CDR3 protein: CATTIRGRGPTDTQYF. CDR3 coding DNA: TGTGCCACCACTATACGGGGGCGGGGGCCCACAGATACGCAGTATTTT.